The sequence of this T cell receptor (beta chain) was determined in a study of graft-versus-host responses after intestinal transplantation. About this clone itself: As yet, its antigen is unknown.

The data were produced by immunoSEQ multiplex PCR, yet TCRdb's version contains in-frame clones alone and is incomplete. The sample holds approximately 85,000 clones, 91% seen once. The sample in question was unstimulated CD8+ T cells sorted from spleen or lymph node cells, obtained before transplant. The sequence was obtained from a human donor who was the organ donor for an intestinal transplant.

The CDR3 loop reads CASSQESRVAGNTIYF. DNA of the CDR3: TGCGCCAGCAGCCAAGAGTCTCGGGTTGCTGGAAACACCATATATTTT. This chain links TRBV4-1 with TRBJ1-3; D unclear. The CDR3 loop spans 16 amino acids. The V and J ends lost 0 bases and 2 bases respectively, with 11 bases between them. Germline V gene data show CDR1 as MGHRA and CDR2 as YSYEKL.